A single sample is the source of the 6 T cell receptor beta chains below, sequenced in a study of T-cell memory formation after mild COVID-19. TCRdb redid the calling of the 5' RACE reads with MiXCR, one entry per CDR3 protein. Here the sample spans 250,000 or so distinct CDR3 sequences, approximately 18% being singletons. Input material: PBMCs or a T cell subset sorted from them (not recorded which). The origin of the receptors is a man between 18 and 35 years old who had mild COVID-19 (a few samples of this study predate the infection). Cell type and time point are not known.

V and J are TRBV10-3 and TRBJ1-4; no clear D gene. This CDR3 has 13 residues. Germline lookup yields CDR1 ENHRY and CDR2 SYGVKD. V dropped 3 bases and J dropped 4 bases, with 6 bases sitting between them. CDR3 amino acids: CAISDEYNEKLFF. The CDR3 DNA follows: TGTGCCATCAGTGACGAATATAATGAAAAACTGTTTTTT.

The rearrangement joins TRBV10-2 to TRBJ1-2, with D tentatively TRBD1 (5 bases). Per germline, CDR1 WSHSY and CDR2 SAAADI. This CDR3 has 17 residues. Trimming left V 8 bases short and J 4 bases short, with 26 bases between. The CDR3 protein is CASAVWDEGPPGYGYTF. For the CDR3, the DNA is TGCGCCAGCGCGGTATGGGACGAGGGGCCTCCCGGCTATGGCTACACCTTC.

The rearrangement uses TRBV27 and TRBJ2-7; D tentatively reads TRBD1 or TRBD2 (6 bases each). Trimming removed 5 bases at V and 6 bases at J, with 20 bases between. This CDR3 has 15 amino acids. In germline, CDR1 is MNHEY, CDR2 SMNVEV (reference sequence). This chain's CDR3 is CASSNGGGPVAEQYF. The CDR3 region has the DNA TGTGCCAGCAGTAACGGGGGCGGCCCAGTAGCCGAGCAGTACTTC.

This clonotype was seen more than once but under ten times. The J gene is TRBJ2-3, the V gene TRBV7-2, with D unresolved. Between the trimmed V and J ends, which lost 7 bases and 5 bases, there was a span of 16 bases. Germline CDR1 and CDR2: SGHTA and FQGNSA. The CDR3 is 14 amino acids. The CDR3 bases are TGTGCCAGCAAATCTGTGGGTTCACTAGATACGCAGTATTTT. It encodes CASKSVGSLDTQYF.

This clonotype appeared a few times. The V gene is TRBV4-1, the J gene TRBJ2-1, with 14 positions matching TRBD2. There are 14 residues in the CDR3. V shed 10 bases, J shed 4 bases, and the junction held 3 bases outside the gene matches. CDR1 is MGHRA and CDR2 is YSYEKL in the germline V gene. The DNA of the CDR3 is TGCGCCACCGGACTAGCGGGGGGATACAATGAGCAGTTCTTC. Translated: CATGLAGGYNEQFF.

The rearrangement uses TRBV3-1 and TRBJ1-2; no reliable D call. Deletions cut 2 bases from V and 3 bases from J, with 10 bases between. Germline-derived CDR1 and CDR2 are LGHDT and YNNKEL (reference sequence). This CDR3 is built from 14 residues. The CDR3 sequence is CASSQLGVDYGYTF. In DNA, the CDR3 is TGTGCCAGCAGCCAATTAGGTGTTGACTATGGCTACACCTTC.